Following are 22 T cell receptor beta chains from one sample sequenced in a study of T cells of healthy individuals (dated by TCRdb to about 2018). Receptors were amplified or captured by 5' RACE. Sequencing relied on an Illumina MiSeq. TCRdb trimmed the raw reads at Q25, called clones with MiXCR and kept productive beta chains. Every distinct CDR3 protein forms one entry, paired with its most common genes and DNA. The sample table contains 90,000 to 100,000 distinct CDR3 sequences; only one count was recorded for 17% of them. The top ten constitute 6.2% of the sample. Receptors were obtained from a human donor in good health.

This clonotype has just a few counts. The CDR3: CASSPTSGANIQYF. CDR3 sequence (DNA): TGTGCCAGCAGCCCGACTAGCGGAGCTAACATTCAGTACTTC. The V call is TRBV7-8, the J call TRBJ2-4; 9 bases are shared with TRBD2. The junction had 6 bases not matched to a gene; V was cut back by 5 bases and J by 7 bases. The length of the CDR3 is 14 residues. The V gene's germline CDR1 is SGHVS and CDR2 FQNEAQ.

This clonotype was picked up many times. The junction departs from the called germline gene at one end, perhaps through a read error. V gene TRBV20-1 combines with J gene TRBJ1-1; D unclear. Germline V gene sequence: CDR1 DFQATT, CDR2 SNEGSKA (reference sequence). The CDR3 loop spans 13 amino acids. CDR3 bases: TGCAGTGCTAGCGGAGGGATGAAGACTGAAGCTTTCTTT. Its translation is CSASGGMKTEAFF.

This clonotype was detected ten times or more. The V call is TRBV12-3 or TRBV12-4, the J call TRBJ2-7; 12 bases fit TRBD1. The CDR3 runs to 18 residues. V lost 4 bases to trimming and J lost 3 bases; unmatched junction nucleotides: 13. For the CDR3, the DNA is TGTGCCAGCAGTTCGGGACAGGGGGCCCCTTTTTACCGCTACGAGCAGTACTTC. It specifies CASSSGQGAPFYRYEQYF.

This clonotype has a handful of counts. The CDR3 region is CASSETGVNYGYTF. CDR3 nucleotides: TGTGCCAGCAGCGAAACAGGGGTTAACTATGGCTACACCTTC. This chain joins TRBV9 and TRBJ1-2, with 7 bases that match TRBD1. V was clipped by 3 bases and J by 1 base; unmatched bases: 3. The CDR3 has 14 residues. Germline CDR1 SGDLS, CDR2 YYNGEE.

This clonotype has at least ten counts. The V call is TRBV9, the J call TRBJ2-5; D possibly corresponds to TRBD1 (5 bases). Trimming shortened V by 0 bases and J by 5 bases, and 17 bases separated the two germline ends. Germline CDR1 and CDR2: SGDLS and YYNGEE. The CDR3 consists of 16 residues. CDR3 bases: TGTGCCAGCAGCGTAGGACGGGCAGGGTTAGGGGAGACCCAGTACTTC. Its protein is CASSVGRAGLGETQYF.

This clonotype was detected many times. The rearrangement uses TRBV21-1 and TRBJ2-3; the table's D call, TRBD2, was not checked against the DNA. TRBV21-1 is tagged as a pseudogene. There are 18 residues in the CDR3. This CDR3 is CASSKACRGLSLTDTQYF. CDR3 DNA: TGTGCCAGCAGCAAAGCTTGTAGAGGGTTATCCCTCACAGATACGCAGTATTTT.

This clonotype has only a few counts. V usage is TRBV16 and J usage is TRBJ1-3; a weak D match, TRBD1 (6 bases). V lost 1 base and J 2 bases, leaving 9 bases between the germline ends. The CDR3 runs 15 residues. The germline gives CDR1 KGHSY, CDR2 FQNENV. For the CDR3, the DNA is TGTGCCAGCAGCCAATTACCAGGGGCTGGAAACACCATATATTTT. Translation: CASSQLPGAGNTIYF.

The chain has TRBV6-2 or TRBV6-3 and TRBJ2-1, with D perhaps matching TRBD1 or TRBD2 (7 bases each). Per the germline V gene, CDR1 is MNHEY and CDR2 is SVGEGT. V was pared by 6 bases and J by 0 bases, with 12 bases between. The CDR3 runs to 15 residues. CDR3 residues: CASRSRGGSYNEQFF. Here the CDR3 DNA reads TGTGCCAGCAGAAGCAGGGGGGGCTCCTACAATGAGCAGTTCTTC.

V gene TRBV7-9 combines with J gene TRBJ2-1, with 9 nucleotides matching TRBD2. Germline V gives CDR1 SEHNR, CDR2 FQNEAQ (reference sequence). V shed 0 bases, J shed 0 bases, and the junction held 3 bases outside the gene matches. The length of the CDR3 is 17 residues. The CDR3 loop is CASSLARGGVSYNEQFF. DNA for the CDR3: TGTGCCAGCAGCTTAGCGCGGGGGGGCGTCTCCTACAATGAGCAGTTCTTC.

This clonotype was observed many times. The gene calls are TRBV20-1 and TRBJ1-4, with D perhaps matching TRBD1 (6 bases). Germline assignment: CDR1 DFQATT and CDR2 SNEGSKA (reference sequence). Trimming shortened V by 6 bases and J by 3 bases, and 11 bases separated the two germline ends. The CDR3 loop spans 13 amino acids. In DNA form, the CDR3 reads TGCAGTGCCCGGGAGGGGGCTAATGAAAAACTGTTTTTT. Its translation is CSAREGANEKLFF.

This chain joins TRBV20-1 and TRBJ1-5; D remains ambiguous. Germline lookup yields CDR1 DFQATT and CDR2 SNEGSKA (reference sequence). Deletions cut 0 bases from V and 1 base from J, with 7 bases between. The CDR3 is made up of 14 amino acids. CDR3 loop: CSARDRISNQPQHF. CDR3 DNA: TGCAGTGCTAGAGATCGTATCAGCAATCAGCCCCAGCATTTT.

This rearrangement joins TRBV4-3 to TRBJ2-7; D might be TRBD1 (5 bases). The CDR3 runs to 14 residues. V lost 0 bases and J 1 base, leaving 7 bases between the germline ends. From germline, CDR1 is LGHNA and CDR2 YSLEER. This chain's CDR3 is CASSQERQSYEQYF. The CDR3 nucleotides read TGCGCCAGCAGCCAAGAGAGACAGTCCTACGAGCAGTACTTC.

The chain links TRBV10-3 to TRBJ1-5, with TRBD1 as a possible D gene (6 bases). Germline V lookup: CDR1 ENHRY, CDR2 SYGVKD. V was cut by 7 bases and J by 0 bases, with 16 bases left in between. The CDR3 sequence is 16 residues long. Here the CDR3 reads CAIITTGPHSNQPQHF. In nucleotides, the CDR3 is TGTGCCATCATTACGACAGGCCCTCATAGCAATCAGCCCCAGCATTTT.

This clonotype showed up just a few times. The rearrangement joins TRBV29-1 to TRBJ2-1; D may match TRBD1 or TRBD2 (7 bases each). Germline assignment: CDR1 SQVTM and CDR2 ANQGSEA. The V end was cut by 4 bases, the J end by 7 bases, with 14 bases between. CDR3 length equals 13 residues. CDR3 bases: TGCAGCGTTGCTCCAGGGGGGGTGAATGAGCAGTTCTTC. Translation gives CSVAPGGVNEQFF.

This clonotype was seen once. The CDR3 DNA follows: TGTGCCAGCAGCTTAGTACGCACCGACATTCAGTACTTC. It specifies CASSLVRTDIQYF. The chain carries TRBV7-2 and TRBJ2-4, with D hard to call. CDR1 and CDR2 from the germline V gene are SGHTA and FQGNSA. The CDR3 is 13 residues long. V was trimmed by 1 base and J by 8 bases, leaving 9 bases between them.

V is TRBV12-3 or TRBV12-4 and J is TRBJ1-2; D is unclear. Trimming shortened V by 5 bases and J by 4 bases, and 8 bases separated the two germline ends. The CDR3 runs to 12 residues. The CDR3 sequence: CASSPAGYGYTF. CDR3 coding DNA: TGTGCCAGCAGTCCGGCAGGCTATGGCTACACCTTC.

This clonotype showed up just a few times. The V gene is TRBV5-1, the J gene TRBJ2-3, with D maybe TRBD1 (5 bases). CDR1 and CDR2 (germline): SGHRS, YFSETQ. Trimming stripped 2 bases from V and 4 bases from J, with 14 bases between. The CDR3 consists of 15 residues. Here the CDR3 DNA reads TGCGCCAGCAGCTTCGGGTCAGGGTCCTCAGATACGCAGTATTTT. Its protein product is CASSFGSGSSDTQYF.

The chain uses TRBV11-2 and TRBJ2-2; no firm D call. In germline, CDR1 is SGHAT, CDR2 FQNNGV. The CDR3 sequence is 14 residues long. V lost 5 bases to trimming and J lost 6 bases, with 13 bases between them. CDR3 bases: TGTGCCAGCAGCGTCCCCGTTGTGGCCGGGGAGCTGTTTTTT. It yields the protein CASSVPVVAGELFF.

This chain connects TRBV10-3 to TRBJ2-3, with 8 bases that match TRBD2. This CDR3 comprises 15 residues. In germline, CDR1 is ENHRY, CDR2 SYGVKD. J was trimmed by 4 bases and V by 3 bases; bases with no gene match: 6. CDR3 sequence reads: CAISDDSGMPDTQYF. Here the CDR3 DNA reads TGTGCCATCAGTGACGATAGCGGGATGCCAGATACGCAGTATTTT.

V and J are TRBV9 and TRBJ1-2, with D possibly being TRBD1 (5 bases). This CDR3 contains 16 residues. Germline V gene sequence: CDR1 SGDLS, CDR2 YYNGEE. Trimming took 0 bases from V and 0 from J, leaving 12 bases between them. Here the CDR3 reads CASSVAGQEANYGYTF. The CDR3 bases are TGTGCCAGCAGCGTAGCGGGGCAGGAGGCTAACTATGGCTACACCTTC.

This clonotype was counted many times. The chain links TRBV29-1 to TRBJ1-2, with D possibly TRBD1 on 5 matching bases. Germline V gene lookup returns CDR1 SQVTM and CDR2 ANQGSEA. Trimming pared 8 bases from V and 0 bases from J, leaving 13 bases between. There are 13 residues in the CDR3. The DNA of the CDR3 is TGCAGCACCCGGACAAGACCTAACTATGGCTACACCTTC. This encodes CSTRTRPNYGYTF.

This clonotype was observed many times. The chain links TRBV10-3 to TRBJ1-3; no clear D. CDR3 length: 12 amino acids. The germline gives CDR1 ENHRY, CDR2 SYGVKD. Trimming left V 7 bases short and J 4 bases short, with 8 bases between. CDR3 sequence (DNA): TGTGCCATCATGGATCTAGGAAACACCATATATTTT. Translation: CAIMDLGNTIYF.